The 3 T cell receptor beta chains presented below share a single source sample, sequenced in a study of OX40 agonist ivuxolimab in advanced cancers. Sequencing used immunoSEQ multiplex PCR; TCRdb keeps in-frame clones, though not all of them. The repertoire holds roughly 50,000 clones, with 86% as singletons. This sample comprised CD4+ or CD8+ T cells sorted from blood, obtained in a trial of the OX40 agonist ivuxolimab. The receptors were gathered from an adult with an advanced solid tumor such as melanoma, head and neck, liver or kidney cancer.

V and J are TRBV5-1 and TRBJ1-6; D uncertain. The length of the CDR3 is 15 residues. V was trimmed by 2 bases and J by 6 bases, leaving 12 bases between them. Germline values: CDR1 SGHRS, CDR2 YFSETQ. For the CDR3, the DNA is TGCGCCAGCAGCTTACAGACATCGGCTAATTCACCCCTCCACTTT. Encoded protein: CASSLQTSANSPLHF.

This rearrangement joins TRBV9 to TRBJ2-5; TRBD2 is a possible D gene (5 bases). Germline CDR1 reads SGDLS; CDR2 reads YYNGEE. This CDR3 contains 13 residues. Trimming took off 3 bases at V and 2 bases at J, with 8 bases between the two ends. The CDR3 spells CASSAGGQETQYF. In DNA form, the CDR3 reads TGTGCCAGCAGCGCCGGCGGGCAAGAGACCCAGTACTTC.

The V and J genes are TRBV7-9 and TRBJ2-7; 7 positions match TRBD2. Germline assignment: CDR1 SEHNR and CDR2 FQNEAQ (reference sequence). The junction had 5 bases not matched to a gene; V was cut back by 1 base and J by 5 bases. This CDR3 is 14 amino acids long. The CDR3 region is CASSLDRGDHEQYF. In nucleotides, the CDR3 is TGTGCCAGCAGCTTAGATCGGGGGGACCACGAGCAGTACTTC.